Below, 15 T cell receptor beta chains from the same sample are listed, as sequenced in a study of blood T cell repertoires in COVID-19. Clones were sequenced by immunoSEQ multiplex PCR, and TCRdb holds only the in-frame ones, with some missing. The sample records 300,000 to 350,000 clones, around 90% being singletons. Sequencing used PBMCs or T cells enriched from blood (not recorded which). Receptor source: a man younger than 45 who had recovered from COVID-19.

V and J are TRBV5-1 and TRBJ2-5; tentative D call: TRBD1 (5 bases). The CDR3 covers 14 residues. With 3 bases removed from V and 5 bases from J, the gap between germline ends came to 14 bases. CDR1 and CDR2 (germline): SGHRS, YFSETQ. CDR3 region: CASSSQGSQETQYF. The CDR3 nucleotides are TGCGCCAGCAGCTCTCAGGGATCGCAGGAGACCCAGTACTTC.

This rearrangement joins TRBV10-3 to TRBJ2-2, with TRBD1 identical over 7 bases. Trimming removed 10 bases from V and 2 bases from J; junction bases left unmatched: 1. The CDR3 contains 12 residues. CDR1 and CDR2 from the germline V gene are ENHRY and SYGVKD. CDR3 sequence (DNA): TGTGCCAGGACAGGAAACACCGGGGAGCTGTTTTTT. Amino acid sequence: CARTGNTGELFF.

The gene calls are TRBV19 and TRBJ1-1; 8 positions agree with TRBD1. This CDR3 has 15 amino acids. V shed 1 base and J 2 bases; nucleotides not matched to a gene: 3. CDR1 is LNHDA and CDR2 is SQIVND in the germline V gene (reference sequence). The CDR3 sequence is CASSIGGTGNTEAFF. The CDR3 region has the DNA TGTGCCAGTAGTATAGGGGGGACAGGAAACACTGAAGCTTTCTTT. The whole variable domain, filled in from reference TRBV19 and TRBJ1-1, reads DGGITQSPKYLFRKEGQNVTLSCEQNLNHDAMYWYRQDPGQGLRLIYYSQIVNDFQKGDIAEGYSVSREKKESFPLTVTSAQKNPTAFYLCASSIGGTGNTEAFFGQGTRLTVV.

The chain combines TRBV6-5 with TRBJ1-6; 7 nucleotides line up with TRBD1. J was trimmed by 3 bases and V by 7 bases; bases with no gene match: 6. Germline V gene sequence: CDR1 MNHEY, CDR2 SVGAGI. The CDR3 loop spans 15 amino acids. DNA of the CDR3: TGTGCCAGCACCCAAGGACAGGTCTATAATTCACCCCTCCACTTT. This codes for CASTQGQVYNSPLHF.

CDR3 sequence: CASSVRQGNIQYF. The CDR3 DNA is TGTGCCAGCAGCGTCCGACAGGGGAACATTCAGTACTTC. The chain joins TRBV7-3 to TRBJ2-4, with 8 bases matching TRBD1. This CDR3 has 13 residues. V was clipped by 5 bases and J by 7 bases; unmatched bases: 4. Germline V CDR1 and CDR2: SGHTA, FQGTGA.

The chain couples TRBV11-2 to TRBJ2-1; 10 bases are shared with TRBD2. V lost 0 bases to trimming and J lost 1 base; unmatched junction nucleotides: 9. The CDR3 is 19 residues long. Germline CDR1 SGHAT, CDR2 FQNNGV. CDR3 in amino acids: CASSLDLRSGGASYNEQFF. Here the CDR3 DNA reads TGTGCCAGCAGCTTAGATCTTAGGAGCGGGGGGGCGTCCTACAATGAGCAGTTCTTC. Filled out from reference TRBV11-2 and TRBJ2-1, the complete variable domain reads EAGVAQSPRYKIIEKRQSVAFWCNPISGHATLYWYQQILGQGPKLLIQFQNNGVVDDSQLPKDRFSAERLKGVDSTLKIQPAKLEDSAVYLCASSLDLRSGGASYNEQFFGPGTRLTVL.

The sample holds one count of this clone. The genes are TRBV15 and TRBJ1-5; D uncertain. V was cut by 1 base and J by 6 bases, with 13 bases left in between. Germline V gene sequence: CDR1 LNHNV, CDR2 YYDKDF (reference sequence). CDR3 size: 15 residues. The CDR3 here is CATSRGMSGIQPQHF. CDR3 DNA: TGTGCCACCAGCAGAGGGATGTCGGGGATTCAGCCCCAGCATTTT. Looking up the rest from reference TRBV15 and TRBJ1-5 gives the full variable domain: DAMVIQNPRYQVTQFGKPVTLSCSQTLNHNVMYWYQQKSSQAPKLLFHYYDKDFNNEADTPDNFQSRRPNTSFCFLDIRSPGLGDTAMYLCATSRGMSGIQPQHFGDGTRLSIL.

The chain couples TRBV4-2 to TRBJ2-7, with 9 bases matching TRBD2. From germline, CDR1 is LGHNA and CDR2 YNFKEQ. The junction had 24 bases not matched to a gene; V was cut back by 1 base and J by 8 bases. The CDR3 spans 20 residues. CDR3 loop: CASSQAPPVALAGALFKQYF. The CDR3 region has the DNA TGTGCCAGCAGCCAAGCCCCACCCGTCGCTTTAGCGGGGGCCCTTTTTAAGCAGTACTTC.

This chain uses TRBV20-1 with TRBJ2-5; tentatively, D is TRBD1 (5 bases). Germline V gene sequence: CDR1 DFQATT, CDR2 SNEGSKA (reference sequence). The CDR3 loop spans 11 amino acids. CDR3 sequence: CNPDRQETQYF. DNA for the CDR3: TGCAATCCTGACAGACAAGAGACCCAGTACTTC.

The CDR3 DNA reads as TGTGCCAGCAGCCTCAAAGCGGATAATTCACCCCTCCACTTT. Translation: CASSLKADNSPLHF. The V gene is TRBV5-4, the J gene TRBJ1-6, with no clear D. The CDR3 length is 14 residues. Germline CDR1 and CDR2: SGHNT and YYREEE (reference sequence). Trimming removed 4 bases from V and 5 bases from J, with 10 bases in between.

The rearrangement joins TRBV28 to TRBJ1-2; a possible D gene is TRBD1 (6 bases). CDR3 length: 14 residues. V was shortened by 7 bases and J by 7 bases, with 19 bases between the two germline ends. CDR1 and CDR2 from the germline V gene are MDHEN and SYDVKM. The CDR3 loop reads CASTMNREKGGYTF. CDR3 sequence (DNA): TGTGCCAGCACTATGAACAGGGAAAAGGGTGGCTACACCTTC.

Written as DNA, the CDR3 is TGTGCCAGCAATTTTGGCTTCCAGAACACTGAAGCTTTCTTT. It yields the protein CASNFGFQNTEAFF. The gene calls are TRBV2 and TRBJ1-1; D uncertain. Per the germline V gene, CDR1 is SNHLY and CDR2 is FYNNEI. Trimming cost V 7 bases and J 1 base, with 13 bases left between them. The CDR3 sequence is 14 residues long.

This chain connects TRBV20-1 to TRBJ1-2; D is possibly TRBD1 (5 bases). Germline V gene lookup returns CDR1 DFQATT and CDR2 SNEGSKA (reference sequence). V was clipped by 6 bases and J by 12 bases, with 14 bases between them. There are 10 residues in the CDR3. The CDR3 coding sequence is TGCAGTGCCCCTTCGGGGGAGGACACCTTC. As protein: CSAPSGEDTF.

V usage is TRBV24-1 and J usage is TRBJ2-7; 9 bases agree with TRBD1. V lost 4 bases to trimming and J lost 4 bases; unmatched junction nucleotides: 4. This CDR3 contains 14 residues. Germline lookup yields CDR1 KGHDR and CDR2 SFDVKD. The CDR3 DNA is TGTGCCACCAGTGAACCGGGACAGGGATACGAGCAGTACTTC. Amino acid sequence: CATSEPGQGYEQYF.

This chain's CDR3 is CAIASTSPIEQFF. For the CDR3, the DNA is TGTGCCATCGCTTCGACTTCACCTATCGAGCAGTTCTTC. The V and J genes are TRBV10-3 and TRBJ2-1; D gene unclear. This CDR3 is built from 13 residues. Germline assignment: CDR1 ENHRY and CDR2 SYGVKD. The germline V and J ends were trimmed by 8 bases and 10 bases, with 18 bases remaining between them.